Shown below are 31 T cell receptor beta chains from a single sample sequenced in a study of T cell repertoires in cytomegalovirus infection. A single record per CDR3 protein comes from TCRdb applying MiXCR to the reads. The sample contains approximately 500,000 distinct CDR3 sequences, about 15% of which appear only once. The sample taken for sequencing was CD8+ T cells from PBMCs. The receptor source for this set is a human donor in good health (CMV status not recorded). Some clones in this sample may be carry-over from other donors' samples.

This chain joins TRBV6-6 and TRBJ2-7; D is possibly TRBD1 or TRBD2 (6 bases each). This CDR3 is 14 amino acids long. With 7 bases removed from V and 0 bases from J, the gap between germline ends came to 13 bases. Germline CDR1 is MNHNY and CDR2 is SVGAGI (reference sequence). CDR3 DNA sequence: TGTGCCAGCACCGCGGGGACAAACTCCTACGAGCAGTACTTC. It encodes CASTAGTNSYEQYF.

This clonotype appeared a few times. The chain links TRBV27 to TRBJ1-4; D might be TRBD1 (6 bases). V lost 5 bases, J lost 4 bases, and 11 bases lay in between. Germline CDR1 reads MNHEY; CDR2 reads SMNVEV (reference sequence). The CDR3 contains 14 residues. CDR3 sequence (DNA): TGTGCCAGCAGTGACGGACAGAATAATGAAAAACTGTTTTTT. It yields the protein CASSDGQNNEKLFF.

The rearrangement uses TRBV7-3 and TRBJ2-1, with D tentatively TRBD1 or TRBD2 (5 bases each). The CDR3 consists of 14 residues. Germline V gene sequence: CDR1 SGHTA, CDR2 FQGTGA. V was trimmed by 4 bases and J by 10 bases, leaving 17 bases between them. CDR3 DNA sequence: TGTGCCAGCAGCTCCCAAGGGACGGGTGACGAGCAGTTCTTC. Its translation is CASSSQGTGDEQFF.

This clonotype occurred a few times. The chain links TRBV24-1 to TRBJ2-1, with D perhaps TRBD1 or TRBD2 (6 bases each). The CDR3 contains 16 residues. V shed 3 bases and J shed 5 bases, with 16 bases lying between them. CDR1 KGHDR and CDR2 SFDVKD come from the germline V gene. The CDR3 protein is CATSDLSGGRNNEQFF. As DNA, the CDR3 is TGTGCCACCAGTGATCTCTCCGGGGGCCGTAACAATGAGCAGTTCTTC.

The chain links TRBV23-1 to TRBJ1-5, with TRBD1 matching 9 bases. TRBV23-1 is identified as an open reading frame with a role that is uncertain. V shed 9 bases and J 2 bases; nucleotides not matched to a gene: 20. This CDR3 is built from 19 residues. CDR3 region: CARSPITGGAVDGNQPQHF. CDR3 DNA sequence: TGCGCCAGATCACCAATCACAGGGGGCGCGGTGGATGGCAATCAGCCCCAGCATTTT.

The chain links TRBV2 to TRBJ2-5; 12 nucleotides align to TRBD1. The germline V gene has CDR1 SNHLY and CDR2 FYNNEI. This CDR3 comprises 14 residues. With 9 bases clipped from V and 5 bases from J, the junction kept 7 bases outside the gene matches. CDR3 amino acids: CARGTGGDAETQYF. In DNA form, the CDR3 reads TGTGCCAGGGGGACAGGGGGCGATGCTGAGACCCAGTACTTC.

This clonotype has just a few counts. The V and J genes are TRBV4-2 and TRBJ2-1, with D tentatively TRBD1 (5 bases). This CDR3 spans 16 amino acids. V dropped 0 bases and J dropped 5 bases, with 14 bases sitting between them. Germline V lookup: CDR1 LGHNA, CDR2 YNFKEQ. The CDR3 region is CASSQETGRANNEQFF. The CDR3 DNA is TGTGCCAGCAGCCAAGAAACAGGCCGGGCTAACAATGAGCAGTTCTTC.

This clonotype was seen repeatedly, ten times or more. This chain links TRBV28 with TRBJ2-7; D not resolved. This CDR3 is 15 amino acids long. Germline assignment: CDR1 MDHEN and CDR2 SYDVKM. V was trimmed by 5 bases and J by 2 bases, leaving 16 bases between them. CDR3 DNA sequence: TGTGCCAGCAGTCGTAGGACGGCTGAACCCTACGAGCAGTACTTC. Translation gives CASSRRTAEPYEQYF.

This clonotype was recorded at least ten times. The chain joins TRBV7-2 to TRBJ1-5; D not certain. The germline CDR1 and CDR2 sequences are SGHTA and FQGNSA. Trimming stripped 5 bases from V and 0 bases from J, with 17 bases between. This CDR3 region has 17 residues. The CDR3, as DNA: TGTGCCAGCAGCCCCCTTTTTTTCCCATATAGCAATCAGCCCCAGCATTTT. Its translation: CASSPLFFPYSNQPQHF.

This clonotype was counted many times. This chain uses TRBV7-9 with TRBJ1-1; D is ambiguous. CDR3 length: 11 amino acids. V lost 5 bases and J 7 bases, leaving 8 bases between the germline ends. CDR1 is SEHNR and CDR2 is FQNEAQ in the germline V gene (reference sequence). The CDR3 DNA is TGTGCCAGCAGCGCCTCCGTTGAAGCTTTCTTT. Its translation: CASSASVEAFF.

This clonotype was seen ten or more times. The genes are TRBV7-8 and TRBJ2-1; 10 bases map to TRBD2. V shed 2 bases and J 0 bases; nucleotides not matched to a gene: 7. Germline CDR1 and CDR2: SGHVS and FQNEAQ. This CDR3 spans 18 amino acids. For the CDR3, the DNA is TGTGCCAGCAGCTTACGTTTTAGCGGGGGGAACTCCTACAATGAGCAGTTCTTC. Its protein is CASSLRFSGGNSYNEQFF.

V is TRBV4-2 and J is TRBJ1-1; 8 bases are a match to TRBD1. V shed 2 bases, J shed 6 bases, and the junction held 5 bases outside the gene matches. The germline V gene encodes CDR1 LGHNA and CDR2 YNFKEQ. CDR3 length: 14 residues. The CDR3 DNA reads TGTGCCAGCAGCCAACCGGACAGGGATCCTGAAGCTTTCTTT. Residues: CASSQPDRDPEAFF.

This clonotype was observed many times. The rearrangement uses TRBV7-9 and TRBJ2-1; 9 nucleotides align to TRBD1. Trimming cost V 1 base and J 3 bases; bases outside gene matches: 7. CDR3 length: 17 amino acids. The germline V gene encodes CDR1 SEHNR and CDR2 FQNEAQ (reference sequence). The CDR3 DNA is TGTGCCAGCAGCTTAGGCCGGACAGGGGTAGTCTACAATGAGCAGTTCTTC. It translates to CASSLGRTGVVYNEQFF.

This clonotype was counted many times. J is TRBJ1-2 and V is TRBV12-3 or TRBV12-4; D is uncertain. Trimming removed 6 bases from V and 6 bases from J, with 14 bases in between. The CDR3 is 13 residues long. Here the CDR3 DNA reads TGTGCCAGCAGAGGCTTGGGGAAGGATGGCTACACCTTC. Residues: CASRGLGKDGYTF.

This clonotype occurred many times. The chain is built from TRBV7-9 and TRBJ1-2, with unresolved D. V lost 1 base, J lost 6 bases, and 12 bases lay in between. The CDR3 is made up of 14 amino acids. Germline V gene lookup returns CDR1 SEHNR and CDR2 FQNEAQ (reference sequence). This CDR3 is CASSLVRPYDGYTF. DNA for the CDR3: TGTGCCAGCAGCTTAGTAAGACCTTACGATGGCTACACCTTC.

The genes are TRBV29-1 and TRBJ2-5; D may correspond to TRBD1 or TRBD2 (5 bases each). This CDR3 has 13 amino acids. Deletions cut 7 bases from V and 5 bases from J, with 17 bases between. CDR1 and CDR2 from the germline V gene are SQVTM and ANQGSEA. CDR3 coding DNA: TGCAGCGCTCCGGGACCCCCGCGGGAGACCCAGTACTTC. Protein sequence: CSAPGPPRETQYF.

This clonotype was detected ten times or more. This chain uses TRBV7-3 with TRBJ2-1; TRBD2 aligns across 9 bases. Germline CDR1 SGHTA, CDR2 FQGTGA. The CDR3 extends over 15 amino acids. After removal of 4 bases from V and 12 bases from J, the junction contained 13 bases not matched to a gene. CDR3 amino acids: CASSWGTSPFCGQFF. The DNA of the CDR3 is TGTGCCAGCAGCTGGGGGACTAGCCCCTTTTGCGGGCAGTTCTTC.

The J gene is TRBJ2-5, the V gene TRBV5-1; D is unclear. Trimming stripped 0 bases from V and 5 bases from J, with 11 bases between. CDR3 length: 14 residues. From germline, CDR1 is SGHRS and CDR2 YFSETQ. The CDR3 nucleotides are TGCGCCAGCAGCTTGGTTGGGGTAGACGAGACCCAGTACTTC. Protein: CASSLVGVDETQYF.

This rearrangement joins TRBV4-2 to TRBJ1-3, with a possible D match to TRBD1 (6 bases). There are 18 residues in the CDR3. Germline V gives CDR1 LGHNA, CDR2 YNFKEQ. V gave up 1 base and J gave up 3 bases, with 19 bases separating them. CDR3 amino acids: CASSQVRGQGSDGNTIYF. The CDR3 bases are TGTGCCAGCAGCCAAGTCCGCGGGCAGGGGAGTGATGGAAACACCATATATTTT.

This clonotype came up many times. This chain joins TRBV5-4 and TRBJ1-4; 8 positions match TRBD1. The CDR3 consists of 17 residues. Per germline, CDR1 SGHNT and CDR2 YYREEE (reference sequence). Trimming took 4 bases from V and 1 from J; bases not matched to a gene: 9. Here the CDR3 reads CASSLGQGRITNEKLFF. The CDR3, as DNA: TGTGCCAGCAGCCTAGGACAGGGAAGGATAACTAATGAAAAACTGTTTTTT.

The rearrangement uses TRBV25-1 and TRBJ2-1; D uncertain. Germline V CDR1 and CDR2: MGHDK, SYGVNS. V lost 4 bases and J 7 bases, leaving 11 bases between the germline ends. This CDR3 region has 13 residues. The CDR3 spells CASSVSLTNEQFF. The CDR3 DNA follows: TGTGCCAGCAGTGTATCACTTACTAATGAGCAGTTCTTC.

Only a few counts were recorded for this clonotype. The CDR3 region has the DNA TGTGCCAGCAGCCCAGGGGATAGCGGGGGGGCCAAAGAGACCCAGTACTTC. Translating gives CASSPGDSGGAKETQYF. J is TRBJ2-5 and V is TRBV7-7; 11 bases match TRBD2. Germline V gene lookup returns CDR1 SSHAT and CDR2 FNYEAQ (reference sequence). Trimming removed 5 bases from V and 3 bases from J; junction bases left unmatched: 11. The CDR3 length is 17 residues.

This clonotype has a count of ten or more. The rearrangement joins TRBV7-9 to TRBJ1-4, with 7 bases matching TRBD1. J gave up 11 bases and V 5 bases, and 11 bases lay outside the gene matches. CDR1 is SEHNR and CDR2 is FQNEAQ in the germline V gene (reference sequence). The CDR3 runs to 14 residues. The DNA for the CDR3 is TGTGCCAGCAGCCCGCAAAGACAGGGTTGGAAACTGTTTTTT. Its protein product is CASSPQRQGWKLFF.

This clonotype occurred a few times. The chain has TRBV19 and TRBJ1-2; possibly TRBD1 for D (6 bases). V shed 8 bases and J shed 2 bases, with 15 bases lying between them. The CDR3 has 14 amino acids. The germline V gene has CDR1 LNHDA and CDR2 SQIVND (reference sequence). The CDR3 sequence is CASCLRGGNYGYTF. CDR3 nucleotides: TGTGCCAGTTGCCTCAGGGGCGGAAACTATGGCTACACCTTC. Full variable domain (remainder filled in from reference TRBV19 and TRBJ1-2): DGGITQSPKYLFRKEGQNVTLSCEQNLNHDAMYWYRQDPGQGLRLIYYSQIVNDFQKGDIAEGYSVSREKKESFPLTVTSAQKNPTAFYLCASCLRGGNYGYTFGSGTRLTVV.

V gene TRBV20-1 combines with J gene TRBJ2-3; D is undetermined. V was shortened by 3 bases and J by 3 bases, with 13 bases between the two germline ends. This CDR3 comprises 14 residues. In germline, CDR1 is DFQATT, CDR2 SNEGSKA (reference sequence). The DNA for the CDR3 is TGCAGTGCTAGGAGCAGCCGCTTAACAGATACGCAGTATTTT. As protein: CSARSSRLTDTQYF.

The chain combines TRBV27 with TRBJ1-2; the D is unclear. Trimming took off 0 bases at V and 2 bases at J, with 7 bases between the two ends. Germline assignment: CDR1 MNHEY and CDR2 SMNVEV (reference sequence). CDR3 length: 14 residues. The CDR3 DNA reads TGTGCCAGCAGTTTATCTCCCCGGAACTATGGCTACACCTTC. Translated: CASSLSPRNYGYTF.

This clonotype was recorded once. The chain employs TRBV2 and TRBJ2-1; TRBD2 might be the D (5 bases). With 7 bases removed from V and 7 bases from J, the gap between germline ends came to 14 bases. The germline CDR1 and CDR2 sequences are SNHLY and FYNNEI. This CDR3 region has 13 residues. The CDR3 DNA reads TGTGCCAGCACGGTACTAGGTAAGAATGAGCAGTTCTTC. This gives the protein CASTVLGKNEQFF.

This clonotype was counted a few times. The chain couples TRBV10-3 to TRBJ2-2; D is unclear. V dropped 8 bases and J dropped 1 base, with 17 bases sitting between them. In germline, CDR1 is ENHRY, CDR2 SYGVKD. The CDR3 extends over 16 amino acids. Here the CDR3 reads CAIQKKPNMNTGELFF. CDR3 nucleotide sequence: TGTGCCATCCAAAAGAAACCTAATATGAACACCGGGGAGCTGTTTTTT.

This clonotype appeared a few times. The CDR3 is CASSLALGIERVTDTQYF. As DNA, the CDR3 is TGTGCCAGCAGCTTAGCTTTGGGGATCGAGCGGGTCACAGATACGCAGTATTTT. The chain uses TRBV7-6 and TRBJ2-3; D may be TRBD2 (6 bases). CDR3 size: 18 residues. CDR1 and CDR2 (germline): SGHVS, FNYEAQ. With 0 bases removed from V and 2 bases from J, the gap between germline ends came to 18 bases.

This clonotype was seen many times. The V gene is TRBV7-6, the J gene TRBJ2-1; a possible D gene is TRBD2 (5 bases). With 0 bases removed from V and 2 bases from J, the gap between germline ends came to 17 bases. The CDR3 covers 18 residues. CDR1 is SGHVS and CDR2 is FNYEAQ in the germline V gene. CDR3 protein: CASSLASGVRWAYNEQFF. The CDR3 region has the DNA TGTGCCAGCAGCTTAGCGTCCGGGGTCAGGTGGGCCTACAATGAGCAGTTCTTC.

There are a few counts of this clonotype. The CDR3 here is CASSNRAVAKNIQYF. CDR3 nucleotide sequence: TGTGCCAGTAGTAACAGGGCTGTAGCCAAAAACATTCAGTACTTC. The chain links TRBV19 to TRBJ2-4; D is possibly TRBD1 (6 bases). V gave up 4 bases and J gave up 0 bases, with 10 bases separating them. Germline V lookup: CDR1 LNHDA, CDR2 SQIVND (reference sequence). The CDR3 totals 15 residues.